This T cell receptor beta chain was retrieved from a study of blood T cell repertoires in COVID-19. Across the study: Sources were T cells, B-cell-depleted T cells, or PBMCs; the material itself was cDNA or gDNA.

This CDR3 spans 15 amino acids. CDR1 and CDR2 (germline): MNHEY, SVGEGT. Generated by immunoSEQ multiplex PCR, the TCRdb table keeps only in-frame clones and is missing some. Altogether around 160,000 clones are present, around 80% being singletons, with the ten largest covering around two fifths. Regarding this clone: The junction shows a germline mismatch at one end, possibly a read error.

The specimen sequenced was peripheral blood. The chain combines TRBV6-2 or TRBV6-3 with TRBJ1-1, with D hard to call. The TCR sequence derives from a human donor in a cohort sampled during active COVID-19. The CDR3 nucleotides are TGTGCCAGCAGTGACTCCCACGGTCTGAGCACTGAAGCTTTCTTT. This gives the protein CASSDSHGLSTEAFF.